These 13 T cell receptor beta chains were all obtained from the same sample, sequenced in a study of cytomegalovirus exposure and HLA in healthy donors. The PCR ran on 60 Vbeta and 13 Jbeta primers. Sequencing was performed with immunoSEQ multiplex PCR; in TCRdb, only in-frame clones are kept and a portion is missing. The data contain over 150,000 clones, under 85% of them singletons. Sequencing was carried out using PBMCs. Receptor source: a man between 18 and 35 years old in good health and CMV-seronegative.

The CDR3 here is CASSSQGVYEQYF. The CDR3 region has the DNA TGTGCCAGCAGTTCGCAGGGGGTCTACGAGCAGTACTTC. The rearrangement uses TRBV6-5 and TRBJ2-7; 7 bases align to TRBD1. V gave up 4 bases and J gave up 3 bases; unmatched junction bases: 3. The CDR3 loop spans 13 amino acids. Germline V lookup: CDR1 MNHEY, CDR2 SVGAGI.

The rearrangement links TRBV27 to TRBJ2-7, with TRBD1 matching over 11 bases. The trim removed 5 bases at V and 4 bases at J, leaving 4 bases unmatched. The germline gives CDR1 MNHEY, CDR2 SMNVEV (reference sequence). The CDR3 is 14 amino acids. The CDR3 bases are TGTGCCAGCAGTCCTGGGACAGGGGGTTACGAGCAGTACGTC. Translation gives CASSPGTGGYEQYV.

The V gene is TRBV5-6, the J gene TRBJ1-2; D call uncertain. In germline, CDR1 is SGHDT, CDR2 YYEEEE. The CDR3 is 15 residues long. V gave up 7 bases and J gave up 0 bases, with 16 bases separating them. The CDR3 protein is CASDGRAEANYGYTF. CDR3 DNA sequence: TGTGCCAGCGACGGGCGGGCAGAGGCTAACTATGGCTACACCTTC.

This chain joins TRBV10-3 and TRBJ2-5; no reliable D call. This CDR3 comprises 11 residues. Germline CDR1 ENHRY, CDR2 SYGVKD. Trimming took off 10 bases at V and 2 bases at J, with 8 bases between the two ends. Here the CDR3 DNA reads TGTGCCAGCGGAATTCAAGAGACCCAGTACTTC. Translating it yields CASGIQETQYF.

V gene TRBV4-3 combines with J gene TRBJ2-3; 10 nucleotides align to TRBD2. J lost 5 bases, V lost 4 bases, and 6 bases had no gene match. Germline CDR1 LGHNA, CDR2 YSLEER. This CDR3 contains 15 residues. The CDR3 nucleotides read TGCGCCAGCAGCCGGGGAGCGGGGGGGGTAGATACGCAGTATTTT. Protein: CASSRGAGGVDTQYF.

The genes are TRBV7-8 and TRBJ1-5; 8 bases match TRBD1. Looked up from germline, CDR1 is SGHVS and CDR2 is FQNEAQ. This CDR3 has 17 amino acids. The V and J ends lost 2 bases and 6 bases, in that order; junction bases with no gene match: 12. The CDR3 sequence is CASSLSARTGPSQPQHF. The CDR3, as DNA: TGTGCCAGCAGCTTAAGTGCCCGGACAGGGCCGAGTCAGCCCCAGCATTTT.

As to this clone: Compared with germline, one end of the junction differs, possibly owing to a read error. DNA for the CDR3: TGTGCCAGCAGCCAAGATAGGGTCTGGGGCTCTGGGGCCAACGGCCTGACTTTC. Translation gives CASSQDRVWGSGANGLTF. The chain carries TRBV14 and TRBJ2-6; D is perhaps TRBD1 (5 bases). Germline loops: CDR1 SGHDN, CDR2 FVKESK. The CDR3 has 18 amino acids.

A note on this clone: One end of the junction is discordant with germline, which a read error may explain. The V gene is TRBV11-2, the J gene TRBJ2-6, with D perhaps matching TRBD2 (6 bases). Per germline, CDR1 SGHAT and CDR2 FQNNGV. CDR3 length: 16 amino acids. The chain's CDR3 is CASCGTLSSGANGLTF. The CDR3 region has the DNA TGTGCCAGCTGCGGGACTCTGAGCTCTGGGGCCAACGGCCTGACTTTC.

The CDR3: CASSSPTVYEQYF. The CDR3, as DNA: TGTGCCAGCAGTTCCCCGACAGTCTACGAGCAGTACTTC. This chain links TRBV6-6 with TRBJ2-7; D may be TRBD1 (5 bases). Germline values: CDR1 MNHNY, CDR2 SVGAGI (reference sequence). The V end lost 4 bases, the J end lost 3 bases, and 10 bases lay between the germline ends. The CDR3 consists of 13 residues.

J is TRBJ2-1 and V is TRBV7-9; D call uncertain. Deletions cut 5 bases from V and 10 bases from J, with 9 bases between. In germline, CDR1 is SEHNR, CDR2 FQNEAQ (reference sequence). The CDR3 contains 11 residues. This chain's CDR3 is CASSAAQEQFF. CDR3 DNA: TGTGCCAGCAGCGCGGCCCAGGAGCAGTTCTTC.

A few counts support this clone. The V and J genes are TRBV9 and TRBJ1-6; no clear D gene. The CDR3 spans 16 residues. CDR1 and CDR2 (germline): SGDLS, YYNGEE. Trimming shortened V by 1 base and J by 0 bases, and 8 bases separated the two germline ends. The CDR3 loop reads CASSVSGSSYNSPLHF. Written as DNA, the CDR3 is TGTGCCAGCAGCGTATCGGGTAGCTCCTATAATTCACCCCTCCACTTT.

CDR3 region: CASSQPGADTQYF. CDR3 nucleotide sequence: TGTGCCAGTAGTCAACCGGGAGCAGATACGCAGTATTTT. The rearrangement joins TRBV19 to TRBJ2-3; possibly TRBD2 for D (6 bases). Germline lookup yields CDR1 LNHDA and CDR2 SQIVND (reference sequence). V dropped 5 bases and J dropped 4 bases, with 10 bases sitting between them. The CDR3 has 13 residues.

The rearrangement joins TRBV30 to TRBJ1-2, with D tentatively TRBD1 (5 bases). Trimming stripped 3 bases from V and 4 bases from J, with 21 bases between. The CDR3 runs 16 residues. The germline gives CDR1 GTSNPN, CDR2 SVGIG (reference sequence). The CDR3 DNA reads as TGTGCCTGGAGGCGAGAGGGAGGGTGGGGACTCTATGGCTACACCTTC. Translation: CAWRREGGWGLYGYTF.